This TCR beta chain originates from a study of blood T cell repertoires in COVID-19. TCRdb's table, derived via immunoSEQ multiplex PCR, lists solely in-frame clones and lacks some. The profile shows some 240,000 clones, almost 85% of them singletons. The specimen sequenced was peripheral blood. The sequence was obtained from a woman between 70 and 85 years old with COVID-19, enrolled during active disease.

The DNA for the CDR3 is TGTGCCTGGAGTGCCCTGGGGGCCGAGGGCTACACCTTC. It is translated as CAWSALGAEGYTF. J is TRBJ1-2 and V is TRBV30; the D gene is possibly TRBD1 (6 bases). This CDR3 is 13 amino acids long. V was shortened by 1 base and J by 8 bases, with 14 bases between the two germline ends. Germline lookup yields CDR1 GTSNPN and CDR2 SVGIG (reference sequence).